This TCR beta chain was sequenced during a study of patients and donors after allogeneic stem cell transplantation. This clonotype was picked up many times. TCRdb re-called the RT-PCR reads through MiXCR, storing one row per CDR3 protein. The sample has roughly 200,000 distinct CDR3 sequences, around two fifths seen once. CDR3 length: 17 residues. The V gene's germline CDR1 is SGHVS and CDR2 FQNEAQ. V was trimmed by 0 bases and J by 2 bases, leaving 14 bases between them. The rearrangement links TRBV7-8 to TRBJ1-3; the D gene is possibly TRBD1 (5 bases). Input material: blood, either unsorted or a sorted T cell fraction (not recorded which). The sequence came from a human donor who was either an allogeneic HSCT recipient or a stem cell or donor lymphocyte infusion donor (not recorded which). It is not recorded whose cells these are; they may come from a transplant donor. The CDR3 sequence: CASSLARGRITGNTIYF. CDR3 sequence (DNA): TGTGCCAGCAGCTTAGCGAGGGGCAGAATTACTGGAAACACCATATATTTT.